This TCR beta chain is from a study of blood T cell dynamics during melanoma immunotherapy. Study observations and caveats: Unlike progressors, later disease-control patients had W3 repertoires gaining clonality or diversity.

This clone is termed medium-sized. Its target is unknown. Each bulk PBMC sample had roughly 400 ng DNA loaded. Here immunoSEQ multiplex PCR was the method, and the copy in TCRdb shows in-frame clones only, minus some. The sample has 9,500 to 11,000 clones, roughly 90% seen once. Per germline, CDR1 SNHLY and CDR2 FYNNEI. V was clipped by 3 bases and J by 2 bases, with 11 bases between them. CDR3 length equals 15 residues. The time point denotes: pre-treatment baseline. Samples come from before therapy and from week 3 after the first blockade cycle. Apart from two fast progressors, RECIST 1.1 response was judged 12 weeks post-infusion.

The chain employs TRBV2 and TRBJ1-5; unclear D gene. This TCR came from a human donor with melanoma. The sequencing here drew on blood, taken from a patient treated with checkpoint blockade. The CDR3 nucleotides are TGTGCCAGCAGTGAGCCCCGGGGTCGCAATCAGCCCCAGCATTTT. Amino acids: CASSEPRGRNQPQHF.